This T cell receptor (beta chain) was sequenced during a study of control samples from healthy donors and cancer patients. The assay was immunoSEQ multiplex PCR, and TCRdb's table has in-frame clones only and misses some. Among fewer than 85,000 clones listed, about 91% were seen once. The CDR3 runs to 13 residues. Trimming cost V 4 bases and J 4 bases, with 8 bases left between them. The germline V gene encodes CDR1 LGHDT and CDR2 YNNKEL (reference sequence). This TCR came from a man aged 45-65 years in good health. The rearrangement uses TRBV3-1 (or the pseudogene TRBV3-2) and TRBJ1-3; D gene ambiguous. The sample taken for sequencing was blood. In DNA form, the CDR3 reads TGTGCCAGCAGCCCCCCGAGCGGAAACACCATATATTTT. Residues: CASSPPSGNTIYF.